This T cell receptor beta chain is drawn from a study of T cell responses to AZD1222 COVID-19 vaccine. The protocol was immunoSEQ multiplex PCR, while the TCRdb copy is restricted to in-frame clones and leaves out a portion. The sample lists tens of thousands of clones; roughly 85% were seen once. Comments on this clone: Its antigen is as yet unknown.

The study, taken as a whole, reports: Baseline serology detected seropositivity in only a handful of AZD1222 recipients. White British people made up most donors, females outnumbered males, and clonal diversity was possibly underestimated. Without day 14 samples, only post-peak T cell repertoires were studied. The CD4 TCRs associated with vaccination extended across spike and predominated at 160-218 and 743-854.

The germline V gene has CDR1 GTSNPN and CDR2 SVGIG (reference sequence). The CDR3 length is 13 residues. The trim removed 2 bases at V and 6 bases at J, leaving 2 bases unmatched. This chain connects TRBV30 to TRBJ1-5, with 9 bases that match TRBD1. The TCR sequence derives from an adult who received the AZD1222 COVID-19 vaccine. Sequencing used peripheral blood, obtained 28 days after the second AZD1222 dose. The CDR3 protein is CAWSPQGAQPQHF. CDR3 DNA sequence: TGTGCCTGGAGTCCACAGGGGGCTCAGCCCCAGCATTTT.